A single sample gave rise to the 5 T cell receptor beta chains below, sequenced in a study of shared clonotypes between healthy human individuals. The assay was immunoSEQ multiplex PCR, and TCRdb's table has in-frame clones only and misses some. The sample yields more than 400,000 clones, 90% to 97% seen once. Material: naive CD4+ T cells sorted from blood. Sample subset: CD45RA+ positively selected. The receptors originated from a woman aged 25 to 39 in good health.

The J gene is TRBJ2-2, the V gene TRBV2; the match to TRBD1 covers 9 bases. The CDR3 has 14 amino acids. CDR1 is SNHLY, CDR2 FYNNEI, per germline. After removal of 6 bases from V and 6 bases from J, the junction contained 5 bases not matched to a gene. CDR3: CASRDRGSAGELFF. The CDR3 DNA reads TGTGCCAGCAGGGACAGGGGAAGCGCCGGGGAGCTGTTTTTT.

V is TRBV5-1 and J is TRBJ2-2; TRBD2 aligns across 10 bases. Germline V lookup: CDR1 SGHRS, CDR2 YFSETQ. The V gene end was trimmed by 0 bases and the J gene end by 0 bases; junction bases not matched to a gene: 2. This CDR3 is 17 amino acids long. DNA of the CDR3: TGCGCCAGCAGCTTGGCAGCGGGAGGGACGAACACCGGGGAGCTGTTTTTT. Protein: CASSLAAGGTNTGELFF.

Only one count was recorded for this clone. The rearrangement links TRBV28 to TRBJ2-3, with 9 bases matching TRBD2. CDR1 and CDR2 (germline): MDHEN, SYDVKM. Trimming cost V 4 bases and J 5 bases; bases outside gene matches: 13. CDR3 size: 17 residues. DNA of the CDR3: TGTGCCAGCAGTTCATCCGCCGCGGGAGGGCGGGGAGATACGCAGTATTTT. Translation gives CASSSSAAGGRGDTQYF.

A word on this clone: The junction shows a germline mismatch at one end, possibly a read error. The chain recombines TRBV29-1 with TRBJ1-1; 9 bases are a match to TRBD1. CDR1 and CDR2 from the germline V gene are SQVTM and ANQGSEA. The CDR3 consists of 12 residues. The CDR3 sequence: CSGEQGATEAFF. CDR3 sequence (DNA): TGCAGCGGTGAACAGGGGGCGACTGAAGCTTTCTTT.

The chain is built from TRBV5-1 and TRBJ2-1; 7 bases fit TRBD2. Germline values: CDR1 SGHRS, CDR2 YFSETQ. With V trimmed by 5 bases and J by 2 bases, 4 bases remained unmatched. CDR3 length: 14 residues. CDR3 amino acids: CASSLAETYNEQFF. For the CDR3, the DNA is TGCGCCAGCAGTCTAGCGGAGACCTACAATGAGCAGTTCTTC. The whole variable domain, filled in from reference TRBV5-1 and TRBJ2-1, reads KAGVTQTPRYLIKTRGQQVTLSCSPISGHRSVSWYQQTPGQGLQFLFEYFSETQRNKGNFPGRFSGRQFSNSRSEMNVSTLELGDSALYLCASSLAETYNEQFFGPGTRLTVL.